This entry lists 21 T cell receptor beta chains sequenced from one sample in a study of blood T cells in healthy people across ages. With a J-beta primer mix and a sample-barcoded 5' primer, a second PCR ran roughly 6 to 11 cycles. A single record per CDR3 protein comes from TCRdb applying MiXCR to the 5' RACE reads. The table has about 940,000 distinct CDR3 sequences, roughly 50% seen once; the top ten hold about an eighth. The sample was blood. The receptors shown here come from a man aged 25 to 40 in good health.

The rearrangement joins TRBV7-2 to TRBJ2-5, with 8 bases lining up with TRBD2. Trimming took 1 base from V and 11 from J; bases not matched to a gene: 15. CDR1 is SGHTA, CDR2 FQGNSA, per germline. This CDR3 is 16 amino acids long. The CDR3: CASSLVPGGRYNEQYF. Written as DNA, the CDR3 is TGTGCCAGCAGCTTAGTTCCGGGGGGGCGTTACAATGAGCAGTACTTC.

Only a few counts were recorded for this clonotype. The rearrangement joins TRBV6-2 or TRBV6-3 to TRBJ1-1, with D tentatively TRBD1 (5 bases). Trimming shortened V by 2 bases and J by 4 bases, and 8 bases separated the two germline ends. The CDR3 runs 13 residues. CDR1 and CDR2 from the germline V gene are MNHEY and SVGEGT. The CDR3 nucleotides read TGTGCCAGCAGTTACGAAGGGGTCACTGAAGCTTTCTTT. Amino acid sequence: CASSYEGVTEAFF.

The rearrangement joins TRBV12-3 or TRBV12-4 to TRBJ1-6, with 7 nucleotides matching TRBD1. V lost 8 bases, J lost 10 bases, and 14 bases stayed unmatched. The CDR3 consists of 15 residues. The chain's CDR3 is CASRNPDRVWSPLHF. As DNA, the CDR3 is TGTGCCAGCCGCAACCCCGACAGGGTGTGGTCACCCCTCCACTTT.

This chain joins TRBV6-5 and TRBJ1-6; TRBD1 matches at 8 bases. The junction had 5 bases not matched to a gene; V was cut back by 0 bases and J by 7 bases. The CDR3 runs to 16 residues. Germline V gene data show CDR1 as MNHEY and CDR2 as SVGAGI. The CDR3 DNA is TGTGCCAGCAGTTACTCGACAGGGGATGTAAATTCACCCCTCCACTTT. It codes for CASSYSTGDVNSPLHF.

This clonotype turned up a few times. CDR3 protein: CASSYHHSTSGSNYGYTF. CDR3 DNA: TGTGCCAGCAGTTACCATCATTCTACCTCAGGGAGTAACTATGGCTACACCTTC. This chain connects TRBV6-5 to TRBJ1-2; a weak D match, TRBD1 (5 bases). Looked up from germline, CDR1 is MNHEY and CDR2 is SVGAGI. The CDR3 consists of 18 residues. Trimming shortened V by 2 bases and J by 1 base, and 20 bases separated the two germline ends.

This clonotype was picked up many times. J is TRBJ2-2 and V is TRBV20-1; D assignment may be TRBD1 or TRBD2 (5 bases each). Germline CDR1 reads DFQATT; CDR2 reads SNEGSKA (reference sequence). The CDR3 has 13 amino acids. Trimming left V 6 bases short and J 7 bases short, with 15 bases between. CDR3 sequence: CSAPGDRFGELFF. The CDR3 DNA follows: TGCAGTGCCCCTGGGGACCGCTTCGGGGAGCTGTTTTTT.

V usage is TRBV5-1 and J usage is TRBJ2-2; tentative D call: TRBD1 (5 bases). The CDR3 has 15 amino acids. V lost 6 bases, J lost 0 bases, and 12 bases lay in between. The germline CDR1 and CDR2 sequences are SGHRS and YFSETQ. CDR3 region: CASKWGSSNTGELFF. CDR3 bases: TGCGCCAGCAAATGGGGCAGTTCGAACACCGGGGAGCTGTTTTTT.

The CDR3 is CSARDTLWGMRFSPLHF. The CDR3 bases are TGCAGTGCTAGAGATACCCTTTGGGGGATGAGATTTTCACCCCTCCACTTT. This sequence joins TRBV20-1 and TRBJ1-6, with TRBD1 as a possible D gene (5 bases). The ends were cut back, 0 bases at V and 9 bases at J, with 21 bases in the middle. Per germline, CDR1 DFQATT and CDR2 SNEGSKA (reference sequence). The CDR3 length is 17 residues.

This sequence joins TRBV20-1 and TRBJ1-5; perhaps TRBD1 as D (5 bases). The CDR3 spans 15 residues. Deletions cut 5 bases from V and 0 bases from J, with 14 bases between. Germline values: CDR1 DFQATT, CDR2 SNEGSKA (reference sequence). The CDR3 sequence is CSAPRPGYSNQPQHF. Written as DNA, the CDR3 is TGCAGTGCTCCACGGCCAGGGTATAGCAATCAGCCCCAGCATTTT.

This clonotype has more than one count but fewer than ten. In DNA form, the CDR3 reads TGTGCCAGCAGGCCAGTTGACTCCTACGAGCAGTACTTC. Translated: CASRPVDSYEQYF. The chain is built from TRBV7-8 and TRBJ2-7; no definite D call. V was cut by 6 bases and J by 0 bases, with 9 bases left in between. This CDR3 spans 13 amino acids. Germline V gene data show CDR1 as SGHVS and CDR2 as FQNEAQ.

The sample holds a few counts of this clonotype. V is TRBV29-1 and J is TRBJ2-5; 11 bases are shared with TRBD1. J lost 3 bases, V lost 8 bases, and 8 bases had no gene match. The CDR3 loop spans 14 amino acids. Looked up from germline, CDR1 is SQVTM and CDR2 is ANQGSEA. The CDR3 DNA reads as TGCAGCCTACGGACAGGGGGCTTAGAAGAGACCCAGTACTTC. This translates into CSLRTGGLEETQYF.

Turning to this clonotype: A read error may produce the germline difference seen at one junction end. This rearrangement joins TRBV25-1 to TRBJ2-6, with D perhaps matching TRBD1 or TRBD2 (5 bases each). The CDR3 sequence is 15 residues long. Looked up from germline, CDR1 is MGHDK and CDR2 is SYGVNS. CDR3 protein: CASTTPGSGANVLTF. The CDR3 nucleotides are TGTGCCAGCACCACCCCAGGATCCGGGGCCAACGTCCTGACTTTT.

A few counts support this clonotype. The chain combines TRBV25-1 with TRBJ2-5, with unresolved D. This CDR3 comprises 13 residues. CDR1 is MGHDK, CDR2 SYGVNS, per germline. The V and J ends lost 3 bases and 4 bases respectively, with 9 bases between them. CDR3: CASSELARETQYF. The CDR3 DNA reads as TGTGCCAGCAGTGAGTTGGCAAGAGAGACCCAGTACTTC.

The J gene is TRBJ2-5, the V gene TRBV27; TRBD1 aligns across 7 bases. CDR1 MNHEY and CDR2 SMNVEV come from the germline V gene (reference sequence). The length of the CDR3 is 16 residues. V lost 1 base and J lost 4; bases outside the gene matches: 9. CDR3 residues: CASSLLGQGERETQYF. The CDR3 region has the DNA TGTGCCAGCAGTTTATTGGGTCAGGGGGAGAGAGAGACCCAGTACTTC.

This clonotype showed up many times. V usage is TRBV6-5 and J usage is TRBJ2-7; D is perhaps TRBD2 (5 bases). The CDR3 spans 14 residues. CDR1 is MNHEY and CDR2 is SVGAGI in the germline V gene. Deletions cut 0 bases from V and 2 bases from J, with 8 bases between. Here the CDR3 DNA reads TGTGCCAGCAGTTACTCCGCGGGTCCCTACGAGCAGTACTTC. Its protein is CASSYSAGPYEQYF.

V and J are TRBV20-1 and TRBJ2-7; D may be TRBD1 (6 bases). Trimming pared 0 bases from V and 6 bases from J, leaving 12 bases between. This CDR3 comprises 13 residues. From germline, CDR1 is DFQATT and CDR2 SNEGSKA (reference sequence). The CDR3: CSARDRAGVEQYF. The CDR3 DNA reads TGCAGTGCTAGAGATCGGGCAGGGGTCGAGCAGTACTTC.

This clonotype has ten or more counts. The chain uses TRBV4-3 and TRBJ2-3; either TRBD1 or TRBD2 may supply D (5 bases each). The CDR3 is 16 amino acids. The ends were cut back, 1 base at V and 4 bases at J, with 15 bases in the middle. Per germline, CDR1 LGHNA and CDR2 YSLEER. In DNA form, the CDR3 reads TGCGCCAGCAGCCAAGGTAGAGCCGGGACCCCAGATACGCAGTATTTT. Protein sequence: CASSQGRAGTPDTQYF.

V and J are TRBV4-2 and TRBJ2-5; 15 bases line up with TRBD2. There are 19 residues in the CDR3. The germline V gene has CDR1 LGHNA and CDR2 YNFKEQ. V lost 4 bases, J lost 4 bases, and 13 bases stayed unmatched. The CDR3 reads CASSLGLAGGPTRGETQYF. CDR3 coding DNA: TGTGCCAGCAGCCTCGGACTAGCGGGGGGGCCGACGAGAGGAGAGACCCAGTACTTC.

The CDR3: CASSFASSGAYEQYF. The CDR3 coding sequence is TGTGCCAGCAGCTTTGCGTCTAGCGGGGCCTACGAGCAGTACTTC. The chain links TRBV7-2 to TRBJ2-7; 9 positions agree with TRBD2. Germline CDR1 and CDR2: SGHTA and FQGNSA. With 3 bases clipped from V and 2 bases from J, the junction kept 5 bases outside the gene matches. The length of the CDR3 is 15 residues.

The chain is built from TRBV2 and TRBJ1-5, with unresolved D. The CDR3 extends over 13 amino acids. V was trimmed by 8 bases and J by 4 bases, leaving 12 bases between them. Germline CDR1 reads SNHLY; CDR2 reads FYNNEI. The CDR3 spells CASDPDHNQPQHF. CDR3 nucleotide sequence: TGTGCCAGCGATCCGGACCATAATCAGCCCCAGCATTTT.

The chain joins TRBV27 to TRBJ1-1, with a weak D call TRBD1 (6 bases). This CDR3 contains 14 residues. V gave up 5 bases and J gave up 3 bases, with 13 bases separating them. Germline values: CDR1 MNHEY, CDR2 SMNVEV (reference sequence). The CDR3 protein is CASSVEGVHTEAFF. In nucleotides, the CDR3 is TGTGCCAGCAGTGTCGAGGGGGTGCACACTGAAGCTTTCTTT.